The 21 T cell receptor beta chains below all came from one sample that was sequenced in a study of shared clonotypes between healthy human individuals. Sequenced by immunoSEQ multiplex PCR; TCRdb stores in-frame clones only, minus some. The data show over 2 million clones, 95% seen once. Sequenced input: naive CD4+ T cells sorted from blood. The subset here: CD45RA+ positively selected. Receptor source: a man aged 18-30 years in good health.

The CDR3 nucleotides are TGTGCCAGTAGTGGGTCAGCCTACTCCTACGAGCAGTACTTC. It codes for CASSGSAYSYEQYF. The J gene is TRBJ2-7, the V gene TRBV19; D uncertain. This CDR3 is built from 14 residues. Trimming took off 5 bases at V and 0 bases at J, with 11 bases between the two ends. CDR1 LNHDA and CDR2 SQIVND come from the germline V gene (reference sequence). The complete variable domain, with remaining parts taken from reference TRBV19 and TRBJ2-7, reads DGGITQSPKYLFRKEGQNVTLSCEQNLNHDAMYWYRQDPGQGLRLIYYSQIVNDFQKGDIAEGYSVSREKKESFPLTVTSAQKNPTAFYLCASSGSAYSYEQYFGPGTRLTVT.

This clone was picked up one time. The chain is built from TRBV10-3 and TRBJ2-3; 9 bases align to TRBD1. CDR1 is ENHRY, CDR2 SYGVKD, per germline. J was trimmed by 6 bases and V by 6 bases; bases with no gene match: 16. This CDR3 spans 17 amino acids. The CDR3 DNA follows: TGTGCCATCAGAGCCGGGACAGGGAGTAGCGATCTTGATACGCAGTATTTT. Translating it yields CAIRAGTGSSDLDTQYF.

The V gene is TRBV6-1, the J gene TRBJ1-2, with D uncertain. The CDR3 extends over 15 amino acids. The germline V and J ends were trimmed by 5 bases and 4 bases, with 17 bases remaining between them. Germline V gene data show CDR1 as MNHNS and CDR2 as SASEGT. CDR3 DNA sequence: TGTGCCAGCAGTTTGAATACAGTCTCCTCCTATGGCTACACCTTC. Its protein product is CASSLNTVSSYGYTF.

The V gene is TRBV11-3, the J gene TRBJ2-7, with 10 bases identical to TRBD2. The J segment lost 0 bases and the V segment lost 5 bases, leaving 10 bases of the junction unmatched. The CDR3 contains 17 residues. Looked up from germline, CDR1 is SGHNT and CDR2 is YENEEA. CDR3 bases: TGTGCCAGCAGCCGAATTAGCGGGAGGCTTCACTCCTACGAGCAGTACTTC. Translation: CASSRISGRLHSYEQYF.

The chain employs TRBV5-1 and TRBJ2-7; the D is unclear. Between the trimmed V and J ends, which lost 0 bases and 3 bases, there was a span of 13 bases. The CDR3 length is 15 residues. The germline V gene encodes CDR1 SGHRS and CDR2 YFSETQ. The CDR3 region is CASSLGSQSRYEQYF. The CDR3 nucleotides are TGCGCCAGCAGCTTGGGGTCCCAAAGCCGCTACGAGCAGTACTTC.

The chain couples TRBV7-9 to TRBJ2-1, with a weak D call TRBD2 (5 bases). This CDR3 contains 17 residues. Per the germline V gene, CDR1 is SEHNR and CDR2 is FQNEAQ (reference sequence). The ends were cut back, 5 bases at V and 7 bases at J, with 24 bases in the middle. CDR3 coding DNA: TGTGCCAGCAGCCCCGAAGGTAGCGCGCCAGTATGGAATGAGCAGTTCTTC. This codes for CASSPEGSAPVWNEQFF.

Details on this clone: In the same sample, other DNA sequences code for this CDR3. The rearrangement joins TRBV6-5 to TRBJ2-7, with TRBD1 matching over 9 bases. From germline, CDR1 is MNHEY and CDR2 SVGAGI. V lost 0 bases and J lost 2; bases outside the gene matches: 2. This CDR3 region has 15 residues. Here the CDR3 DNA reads TGTGCCAGCAGTTACTCGGGACAGGGACCCTACGAGCAGTACTTC. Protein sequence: CASSYSGQGPYEQYF.

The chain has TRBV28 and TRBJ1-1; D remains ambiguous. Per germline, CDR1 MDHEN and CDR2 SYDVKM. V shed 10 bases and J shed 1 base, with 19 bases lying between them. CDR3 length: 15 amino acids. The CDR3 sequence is CANAPTGSGNTEAFF. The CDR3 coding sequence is TGTGCCAACGCGCCAACTGGGTCCGGGAACACTGAAGCTTTCTTT.

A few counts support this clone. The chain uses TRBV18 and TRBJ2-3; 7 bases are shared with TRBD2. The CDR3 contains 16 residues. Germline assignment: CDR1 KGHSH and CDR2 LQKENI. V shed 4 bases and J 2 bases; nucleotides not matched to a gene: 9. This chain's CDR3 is CASSLNPGGLTDTQYF. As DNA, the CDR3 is TGTGCCAGCTCACTCAATCCGGGGGGACTCACAGATACGCAGTATTTT. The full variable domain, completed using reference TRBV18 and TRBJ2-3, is NAGVMQNPRHLVRRRGQEARLRCSPMKGHSHVYWYRQLPEEGLKFMVYLQKENIIDESGMPKERFSAEFPKEGPSILRIQQVVRGDSAAYFCASSLNPGGLTDTQYFGPGTRLTVL.

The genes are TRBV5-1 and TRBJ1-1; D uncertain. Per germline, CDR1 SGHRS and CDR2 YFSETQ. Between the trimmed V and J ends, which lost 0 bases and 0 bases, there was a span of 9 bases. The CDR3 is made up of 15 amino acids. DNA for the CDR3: TGCGCCAGCAGCTTGGATCGGACGGTGAACACTGAAGCTTTCTTT. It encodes CASSLDRTVNTEAFF. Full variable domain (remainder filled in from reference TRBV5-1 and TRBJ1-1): KAGVTQTPRYLIKTRGQQVTLSCSPISGHRSVSWYQQTPGQGLQFLFEYFSETQRNKGNFPGRFSGRQFSNSRSEMNVSTLELGDSALYLCASSLDRTVNTEAFFGQGTRLTVV.

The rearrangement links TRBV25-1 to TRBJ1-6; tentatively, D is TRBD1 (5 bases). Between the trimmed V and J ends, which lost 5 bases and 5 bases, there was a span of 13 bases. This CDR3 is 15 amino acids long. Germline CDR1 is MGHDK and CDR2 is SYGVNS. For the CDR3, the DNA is TGTGCCAGCAGTCCCATGGGACCAAATAATTCACCCCTCCACTTT. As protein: CASSPMGPNNSPLHF.

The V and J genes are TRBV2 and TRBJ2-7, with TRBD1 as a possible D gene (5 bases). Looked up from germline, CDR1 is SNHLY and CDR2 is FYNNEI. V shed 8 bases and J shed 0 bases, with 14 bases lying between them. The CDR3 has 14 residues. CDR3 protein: CASLDSNFSYEQYF. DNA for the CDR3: TGTGCCAGCCTCGACAGTAATTTCTCCTACGAGCAGTACTTC. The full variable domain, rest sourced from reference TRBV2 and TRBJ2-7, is EPEVTQTPSHQVTQMGQEVILRCVPISNHLYFYWYRQILGQKVEFLVSFYNNEISEKSEIFDDQFSVERPDGSNFTLKIRSTKLEDSAMYFCASLDSNFSYEQYFGPGTRLTVT.

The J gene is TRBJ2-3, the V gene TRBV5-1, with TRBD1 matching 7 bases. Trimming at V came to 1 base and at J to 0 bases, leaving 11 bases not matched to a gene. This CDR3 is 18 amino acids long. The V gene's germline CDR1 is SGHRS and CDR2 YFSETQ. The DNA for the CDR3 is TGCGCCAGCAGCTTGAGGGGGCCAGGATTTTCTAGCACAGATACGCAGTATTTT. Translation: CASSLRGPGFSSTDTQYF.

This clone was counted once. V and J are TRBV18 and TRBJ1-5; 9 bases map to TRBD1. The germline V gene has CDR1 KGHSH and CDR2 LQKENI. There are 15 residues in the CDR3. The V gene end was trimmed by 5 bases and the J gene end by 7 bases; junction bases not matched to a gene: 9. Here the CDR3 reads CASSTRDREGQPQHF. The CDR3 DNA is TGTGCCAGCTCAACCCGGGACAGGGAAGGACAGCCCCAGCATTTT.

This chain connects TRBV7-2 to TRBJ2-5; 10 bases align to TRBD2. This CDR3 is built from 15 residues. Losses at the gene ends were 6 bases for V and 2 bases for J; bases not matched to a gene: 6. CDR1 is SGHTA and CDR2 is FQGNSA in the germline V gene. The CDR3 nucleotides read TGTGCCAGCAGTTCCAAACTAGCGGGACAAGAGACCCAGTACTTC. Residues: CASSSKLAGQETQYF.

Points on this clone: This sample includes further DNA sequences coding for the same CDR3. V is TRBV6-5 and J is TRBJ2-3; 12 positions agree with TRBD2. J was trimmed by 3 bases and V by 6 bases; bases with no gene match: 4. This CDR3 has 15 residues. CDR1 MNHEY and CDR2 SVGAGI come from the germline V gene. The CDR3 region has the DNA TGTGCCAGCAGCCGACTAGCGGGAGTGACAGATACGCAGTATTTT. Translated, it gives CASSRLAGVTDTQYF.

The CDR3 DNA reads as TGTGCCAGTAAGGAAGGGACAGGGGTGAAAGAGCTGTTTTTT. Amino acids: CASKEGTGVKELFF. The chain has TRBV19 and TRBJ2-2; 10 bases agree with TRBD1. Germline trimming cut 7 bases from V and 11 bases from J; bases unmatched to any gene: 10. The CDR3 is 14 residues long. The germline V gene has CDR1 LNHDA and CDR2 SQIVND (reference sequence). The full variable domain, rest sourced from reference TRBV19 and TRBJ2-2, is DGGITQSPKYLFRKEGQNVTLSCEQNLNHDAMYWYRQDPGQGLRLIYYSQIVNDFQKGDIAEGYSVSREKKESFPLTVTSAQKNPTAFYLCASKEGTGVKELFFGEGSRLTVL.

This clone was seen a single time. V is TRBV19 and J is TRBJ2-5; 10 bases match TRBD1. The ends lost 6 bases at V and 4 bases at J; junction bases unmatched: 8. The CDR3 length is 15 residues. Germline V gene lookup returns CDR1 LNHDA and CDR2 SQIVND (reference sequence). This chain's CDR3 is CASRETGGSVETQYF. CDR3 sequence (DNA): TGTGCCAGTAGGGAGACAGGGGGCTCGGTAGAGACCCAGTACTTC.

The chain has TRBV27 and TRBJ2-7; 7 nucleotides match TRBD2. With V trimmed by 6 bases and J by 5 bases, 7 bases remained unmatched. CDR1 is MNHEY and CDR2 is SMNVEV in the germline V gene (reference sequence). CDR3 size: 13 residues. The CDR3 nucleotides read TGTGCCAGCAGACCGGGGGGTCGTGACGAGCAGTACTTC. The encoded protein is CASRPGGRDEQYF.

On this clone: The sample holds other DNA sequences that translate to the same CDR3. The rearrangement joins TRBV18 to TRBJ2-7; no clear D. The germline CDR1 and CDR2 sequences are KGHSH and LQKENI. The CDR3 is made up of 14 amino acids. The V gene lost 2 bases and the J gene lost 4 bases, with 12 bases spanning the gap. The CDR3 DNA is TGTGCCAGCTCACCATCCCGCGTTACTTACGAGCAGTACTTC. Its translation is CASSPSRVTYEQYF. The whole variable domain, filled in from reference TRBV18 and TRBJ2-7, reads NAGVMQNPRHLVRRRGQEARLRCSPMKGHSHVYWYRQLPEEGLKFMVYLQKENIIDESGMPKERFSAEFPKEGPSILRIQQVVRGDSAAYFCASSPSRVTYEQYFGPGTRLTVT.

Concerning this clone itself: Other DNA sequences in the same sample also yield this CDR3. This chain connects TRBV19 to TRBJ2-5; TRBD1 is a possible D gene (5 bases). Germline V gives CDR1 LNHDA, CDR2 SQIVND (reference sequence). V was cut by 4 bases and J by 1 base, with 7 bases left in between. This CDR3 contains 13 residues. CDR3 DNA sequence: TGTGCCAGTAGTACAGGGTTCCAAGAGACCCAGTACTTC. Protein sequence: CASSTGFQETQYF.